The source of this T cell receptor (beta chain) is a study of OX40 agonist ivuxolimab in advanced cancers. At the level of the study: Ivuxolimab, which patients received intravenously every 2 weeks, was dosed at 0.01 to 10 mg/kg.

Notes on the study in general: Among the least clonally expanded were partial responders at 0.1-3.0 mg/kg. CD4+ and CD8+ T cells in blood underwent clonal expansion by week 6 at 0.1 to 3.0 mg/kg. Certain nonresponders likewise exhibited a low normalized T-cell clonal expansion.

Germline V CDR1 and CDR2: GTSNPN, SVGIG (reference sequence). This CDR3 spans 13 amino acids. V dropped 5 bases and J dropped 2 bases, with 12 bases sitting between them. Assay: immunoSEQ multiplex PCR; the TCRdb copy retains only in-frame clones and omits some. The sample lists just over 90,000 clones; roughly 92% were seen once. Comment on this clone: Its antigen is not identified.

The chain employs TRBV30 and TRBJ1-1; D is possibly TRBD1 (5 bases). The TCR was taken from an adult with an advanced solid tumor such as melanoma, head and neck, liver or kidney cancer. The sequencing used CD4+ or CD8+ T cells sorted from blood, collected in a trial of the OX40 agonist ivuxolimab. The CDR3 bases are TGTGCCTGGGGACGCAGGGAAAACACTGAAGCTTTCTTT. Its translation: CAWGRRENTEAFF.